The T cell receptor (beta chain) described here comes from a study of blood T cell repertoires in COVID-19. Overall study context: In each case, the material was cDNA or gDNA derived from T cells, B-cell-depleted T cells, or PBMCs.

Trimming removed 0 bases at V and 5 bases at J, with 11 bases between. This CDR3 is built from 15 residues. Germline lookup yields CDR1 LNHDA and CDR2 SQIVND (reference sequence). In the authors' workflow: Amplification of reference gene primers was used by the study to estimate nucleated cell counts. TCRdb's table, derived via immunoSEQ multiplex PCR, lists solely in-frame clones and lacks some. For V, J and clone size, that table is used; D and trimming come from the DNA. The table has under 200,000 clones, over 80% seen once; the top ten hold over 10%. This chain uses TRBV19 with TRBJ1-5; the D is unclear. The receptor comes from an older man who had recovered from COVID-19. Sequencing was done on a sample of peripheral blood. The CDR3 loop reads CASSIEVSVYQPQHF. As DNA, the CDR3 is TGTGCCAGTAGTATAGAGGTTTCGGTATATCAGCCCCAGCATTTT.